These 8 T cell receptor beta chains were sequenced from one sample in a study of blood T cell repertoires in COVID-19. Profiled with immunoSEQ multiplex PCR; TCRdb holds only in-frame clones, not every one. The sample lists some 200,000 clones; just over 85% were seen once. The source material was PBMCs or T cells enriched from blood (not recorded which). All receptors come from a woman aged 40 to 50 with acute COVID-19.

CDR3 amino acids: CASSPSTDYNSPLHF. The DNA of the CDR3 is TGTGCCAGTAGTCCCTCGACAGATTATAATTCACCCCTCCACTTT. V gene TRBV19 combines with J gene TRBJ1-6; D is perhaps TRBD1 (5 bases). The CDR3 sequence is 15 residues long. The germline gives CDR1 LNHDA, CDR2 SQIVND (reference sequence). Trimming stripped 5 bases from V and 4 bases from J, with 12 bases between.

This rearrangement joins TRBV7-9 to TRBJ1-1; 7 bases match TRBD1. This CDR3 has 14 amino acids. Germline trimming cut 1 base from V and 7 bases from J; bases unmatched to any gene: 6. The germline CDR1 and CDR2 sequences are SEHNR and FQNEAQ (reference sequence). The CDR3 DNA reads TGTGCCAGCAGCTTAGTAGGGAGACAGGGTGAAGCTTTCTTT. It is translated as CASSLVGRQGEAFF.

The chain joins TRBV18 to TRBJ1-1, with 9 bases lining up with TRBD1. The length of the CDR3 is 14 residues. V gave up 5 bases and J gave up 3 bases; unmatched junction bases: 4. Germline-derived CDR1 and CDR2 are KGHSH and LQKENI. The CDR3 bases are TGTGCCAGCTCAACCGACAGGGGGGACACTGAAGCTTTCTTT. Protein: CASSTDRGDTEAFF.

The chain uses TRBV4-2 and TRBJ1-2; 10 bases are shared with TRBD1. Losses at the gene ends were 4 bases for V and 5 bases for J; bases not matched to a gene: 7. The CDR3 is made up of 15 amino acids. Germline V lookup: CDR1 LGHNA, CDR2 YNFKEQ. This CDR3 is CASSRDRGQEYGYTF. Written as DNA, the CDR3 is TGTGCCAGCAGCCGAGACAGGGGGCAGGAATATGGCTACACCTTC.

This clone occurred once. The DNA for the CDR3 is TGTGCCAGCAGCGACAGGGGTATTGACTATGGCTACACCTTC. Its translation is CASSDRGIDYGYTF. The chain is built from TRBV2 and TRBJ1-2, with 8 bases lining up with TRBD1. Trimming at V came to 6 bases and at J to 3 bases, leaving 6 bases not matched to a gene. This CDR3 spans 14 amino acids. Germline V gene sequence: CDR1 SNHLY, CDR2 FYNNEI. Full variable domain (rest looked up from reference TRBV2 and TRBJ1-2): EPEVTQTPSHQVTQMGQEVILRCVPISNHLYFYWYRQILGQKVEFLVSFYNNEISEKSEIFDDQFSVERPDGSNFTLKIRSTKLEDSAMYFCASSDRGIDYGYTFGSGTRLTVV.

This sequence joins TRBV10-3 and TRBJ1-1, with 11 positions matching TRBD1. CDR3 length equals 16 residues. Germline loops: CDR1 ENHRY, CDR2 SYGVKD. J gave up 7 bases and V 0 bases, and 7 bases lay outside the gene matches. The CDR3 sequence is CAISESRTGGGNEAFF. As DNA, the CDR3 is TGTGCCATCAGTGAGTCGAGGACAGGGGGCGGCAATGAAGCTTTCTTT.

V and J are TRBV11-2 and TRBJ2-7; 11 nucleotides line up with TRBD2. CDR3 size: 14 residues. CDR1 and CDR2 (germline): SGHAT, FQNNGV. The CDR3: CASRLAGGLHEQYV. Here the CDR3 DNA reads TGTGCCAGCAGATTAGCGGGGGGGCTCCACGAGCAGTACGTC.

The table lists this clone with a count of one. The V and J genes are TRBV18 and TRBJ1-3; 8 bases are a match to TRBD1. V gave up 3 bases and J gave up 2 bases; unmatched junction bases: 0. The CDR3 consists of 14 residues. Germline V gene sequence: CDR1 KGHSH, CDR2 LQKENI. The CDR3 region is CASSPGQAGNTIYF. For the CDR3, the DNA is TGTGCCAGCTCACCGGGACAGGCTGGAAACACCATATATTTT.